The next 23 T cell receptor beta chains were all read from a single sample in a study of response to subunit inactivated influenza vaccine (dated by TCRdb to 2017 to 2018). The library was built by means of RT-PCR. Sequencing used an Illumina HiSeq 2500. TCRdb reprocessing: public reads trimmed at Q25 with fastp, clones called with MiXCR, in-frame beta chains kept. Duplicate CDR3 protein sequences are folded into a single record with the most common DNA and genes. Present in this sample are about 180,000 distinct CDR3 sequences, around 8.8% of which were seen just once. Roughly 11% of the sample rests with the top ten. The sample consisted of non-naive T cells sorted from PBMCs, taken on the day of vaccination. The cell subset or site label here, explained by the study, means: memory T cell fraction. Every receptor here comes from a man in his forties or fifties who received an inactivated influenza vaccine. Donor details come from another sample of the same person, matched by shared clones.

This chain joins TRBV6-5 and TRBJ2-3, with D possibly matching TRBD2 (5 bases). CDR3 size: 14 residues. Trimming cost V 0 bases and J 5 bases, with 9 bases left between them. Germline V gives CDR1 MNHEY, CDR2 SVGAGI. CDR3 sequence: CASSYSRRVDTQYF. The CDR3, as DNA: TGTGCCAGCAGTTACTCCAGGCGGGTAGATACGCAGTATTTT.

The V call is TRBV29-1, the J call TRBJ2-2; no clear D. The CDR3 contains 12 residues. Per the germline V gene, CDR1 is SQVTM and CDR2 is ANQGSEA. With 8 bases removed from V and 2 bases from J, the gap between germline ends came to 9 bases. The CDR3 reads CSPLCNTGELFF. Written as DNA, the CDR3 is TGCAGCCCCCTTTGTAACACCGGGGAGCTGTTTTTT.

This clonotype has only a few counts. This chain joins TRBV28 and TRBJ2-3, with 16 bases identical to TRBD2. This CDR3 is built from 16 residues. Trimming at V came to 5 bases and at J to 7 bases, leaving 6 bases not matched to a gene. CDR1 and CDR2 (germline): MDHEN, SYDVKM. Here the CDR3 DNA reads TGTGCCAGCAGTCCGGGACTAGCGGGAGGGCATTATACGCAGTATTTT. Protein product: CASSPGLAGGHYTQYF.

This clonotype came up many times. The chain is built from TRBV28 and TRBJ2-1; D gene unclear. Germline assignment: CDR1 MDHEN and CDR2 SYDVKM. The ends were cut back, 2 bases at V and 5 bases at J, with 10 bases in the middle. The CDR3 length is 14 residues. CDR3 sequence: CASSLDRPNNEQFF. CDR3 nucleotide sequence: TGTGCCAGCAGTTTAGATCGTCCGAACAATGAGCAGTTCTTC.

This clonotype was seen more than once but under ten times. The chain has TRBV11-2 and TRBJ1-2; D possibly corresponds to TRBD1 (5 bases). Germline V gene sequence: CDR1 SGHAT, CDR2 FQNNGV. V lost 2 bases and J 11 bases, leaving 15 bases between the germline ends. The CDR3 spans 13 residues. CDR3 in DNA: TGTGCCAGCAGCTTAAGTGTATTTCAGGGTTACACCTTC. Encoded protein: CASSLSVFQGYTF.

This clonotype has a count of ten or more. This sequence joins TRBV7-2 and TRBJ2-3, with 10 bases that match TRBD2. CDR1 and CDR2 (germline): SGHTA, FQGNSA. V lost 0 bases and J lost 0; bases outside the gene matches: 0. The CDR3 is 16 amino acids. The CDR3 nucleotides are TGTGCCAGCAGCTTAGCGGGACTAGCGAGCACAGATACGCAGTATTTT. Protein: CASSLAGLASTDTQYF.

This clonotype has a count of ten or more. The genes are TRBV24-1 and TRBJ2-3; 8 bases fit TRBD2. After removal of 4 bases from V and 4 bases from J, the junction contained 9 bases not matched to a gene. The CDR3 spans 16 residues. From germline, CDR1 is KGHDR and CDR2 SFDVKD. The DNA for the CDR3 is TGTGCCACCAGTGACCTACGGAGCGGGAGAGCAGATACGCAGTATTTT. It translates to CATSDLRSGRADTQYF.

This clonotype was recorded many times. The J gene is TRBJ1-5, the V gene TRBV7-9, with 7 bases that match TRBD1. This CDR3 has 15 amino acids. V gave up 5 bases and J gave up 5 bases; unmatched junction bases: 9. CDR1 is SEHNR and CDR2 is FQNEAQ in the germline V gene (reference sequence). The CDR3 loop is CASSPRGQGDQPQHF. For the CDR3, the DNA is TGTGCCAGCAGCCCCAGAGGGCAGGGGGATCAGCCCCAGCATTTT.

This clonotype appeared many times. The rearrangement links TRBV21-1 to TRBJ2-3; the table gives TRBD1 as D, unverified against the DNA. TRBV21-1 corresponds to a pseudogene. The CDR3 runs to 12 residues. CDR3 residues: CASNPSKTGAYF. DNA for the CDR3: TGTGCCAGCAACCCTTCCAAGACCGGGGCGTATTTT.

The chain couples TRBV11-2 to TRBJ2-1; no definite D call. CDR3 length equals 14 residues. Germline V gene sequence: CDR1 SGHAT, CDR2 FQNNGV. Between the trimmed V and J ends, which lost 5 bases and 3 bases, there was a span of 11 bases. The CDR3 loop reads CASSIRVGYNEQFF. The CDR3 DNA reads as TGTGCCAGCAGCATCCGGGTCGGCTACAATGAGCAGTTCTTC.

CDR3 coding DNA: TGTGCCAGCAGTTACTCGTTCGCAGACAATCAGCCCCAGCATTTT. Protein sequence: CASSYSFADNQPQHF. The J gene is TRBJ1-5, the V gene TRBV6-5; D ambiguous. CDR1 is MNHEY and CDR2 is SVGAGI in the germline V gene. Trimming pared 0 bases from V and 3 bases from J, leaving 9 bases between. This CDR3 has 15 residues.

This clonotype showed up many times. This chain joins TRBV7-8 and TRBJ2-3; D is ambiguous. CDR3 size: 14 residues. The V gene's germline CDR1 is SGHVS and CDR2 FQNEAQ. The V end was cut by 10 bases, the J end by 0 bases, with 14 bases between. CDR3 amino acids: CAIVLVGSTDTQYF. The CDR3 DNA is TGTGCCATCGTTCTTGTCGGTAGCACAGATACGCAGTATTTT.

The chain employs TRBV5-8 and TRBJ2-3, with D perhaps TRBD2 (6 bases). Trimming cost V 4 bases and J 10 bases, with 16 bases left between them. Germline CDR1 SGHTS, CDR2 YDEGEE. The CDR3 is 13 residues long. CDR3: CASSRWDSKAQYF. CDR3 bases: TGTGCCAGCAGCCGCTGGGACTCGAAAGCGCAGTATTTT.

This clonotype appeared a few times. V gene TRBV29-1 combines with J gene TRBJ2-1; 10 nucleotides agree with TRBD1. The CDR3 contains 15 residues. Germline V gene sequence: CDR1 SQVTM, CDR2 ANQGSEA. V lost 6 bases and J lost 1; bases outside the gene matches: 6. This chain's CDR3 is CSVEGQGRSYNEQFF. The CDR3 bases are TGCAGCGTCGAGGGACAGGGGCGATCCTACAATGAGCAGTTCTTC.

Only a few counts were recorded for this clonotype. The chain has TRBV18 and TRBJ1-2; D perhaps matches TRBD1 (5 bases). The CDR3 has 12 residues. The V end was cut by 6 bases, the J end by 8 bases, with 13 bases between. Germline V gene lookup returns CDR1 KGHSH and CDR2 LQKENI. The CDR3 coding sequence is TGTGCCAGCTCCGAACAGGCAACCGGCTACACCTTC. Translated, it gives CASSEQATGYTF.

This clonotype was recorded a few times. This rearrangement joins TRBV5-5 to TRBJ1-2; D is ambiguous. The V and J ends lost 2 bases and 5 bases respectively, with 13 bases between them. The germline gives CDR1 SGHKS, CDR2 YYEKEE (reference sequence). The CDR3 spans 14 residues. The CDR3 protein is CASSLPGLAYGYTF. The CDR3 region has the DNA TGTGCCAGCAGCTTACCGGGTCTCGCTTATGGCTACACCTTC. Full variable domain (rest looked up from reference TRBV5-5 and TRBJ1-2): DAGVTQSPTHLIKTRGQQVTLRCSPISGHKSVSWYQQVLGQGPQFIFQYYEKEERGRGNFPDRFSARQFPNYSSELNVNALLLGDSALYLCASSLPGLAYGYTFGSGTRLTVV.

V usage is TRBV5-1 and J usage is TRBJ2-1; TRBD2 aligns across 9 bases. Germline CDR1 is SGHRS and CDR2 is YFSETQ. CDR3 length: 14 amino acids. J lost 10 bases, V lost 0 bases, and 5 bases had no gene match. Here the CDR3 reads CASSLVAGGREQFF. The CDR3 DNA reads TGCGCCAGCAGCTTGGTTGCGGGGGGGCGGGAGCAGTTCTTC.

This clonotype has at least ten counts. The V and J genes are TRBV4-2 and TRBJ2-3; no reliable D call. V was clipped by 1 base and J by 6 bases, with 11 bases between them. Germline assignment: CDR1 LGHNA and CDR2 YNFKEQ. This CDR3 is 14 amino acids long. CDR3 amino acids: CASSQGLVSDTQYF. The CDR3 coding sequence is TGTGCCAGCAGCCAAGGTCTTGTATCTGATACGCAGTATTTT.

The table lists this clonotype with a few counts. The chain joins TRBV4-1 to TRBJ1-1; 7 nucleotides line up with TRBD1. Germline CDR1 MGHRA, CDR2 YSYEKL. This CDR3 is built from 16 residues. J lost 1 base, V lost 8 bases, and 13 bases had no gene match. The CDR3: CASGYNPRQGNTEAFF. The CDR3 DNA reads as TGCGCCAGCGGATATAATCCCAGACAGGGGAACACTGAAGCTTTCTTT.

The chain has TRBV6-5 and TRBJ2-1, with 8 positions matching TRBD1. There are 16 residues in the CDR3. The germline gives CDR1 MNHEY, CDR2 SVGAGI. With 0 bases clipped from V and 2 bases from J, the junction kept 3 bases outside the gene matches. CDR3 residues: CASSYSGTGAYNEQFF. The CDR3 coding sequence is TGTGCCAGCAGTTACTCGGGGACAGGAGCCTACAATGAGCAGTTCTTC.

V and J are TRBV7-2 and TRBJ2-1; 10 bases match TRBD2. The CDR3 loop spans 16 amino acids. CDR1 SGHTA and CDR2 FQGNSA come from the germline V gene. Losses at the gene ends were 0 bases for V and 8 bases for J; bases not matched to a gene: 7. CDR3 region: CASSLAPSGGGDEQFF. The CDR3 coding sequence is TGTGCCAGCAGCTTAGCGCCTAGCGGGGGCGGGGATGAGCAGTTCTTC.

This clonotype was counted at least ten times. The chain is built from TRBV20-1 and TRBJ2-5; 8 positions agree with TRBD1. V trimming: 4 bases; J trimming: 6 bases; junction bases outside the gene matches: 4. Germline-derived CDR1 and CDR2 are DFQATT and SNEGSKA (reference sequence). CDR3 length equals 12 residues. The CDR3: CSAKQGAQTQYF. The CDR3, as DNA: TGCAGTGCTAAGCAGGGGGCGCAGACCCAGTACTTC.

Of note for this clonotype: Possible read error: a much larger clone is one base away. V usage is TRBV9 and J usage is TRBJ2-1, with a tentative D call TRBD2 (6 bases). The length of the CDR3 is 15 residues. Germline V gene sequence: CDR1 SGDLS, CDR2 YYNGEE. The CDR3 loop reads CVSSAQGLFYNEQFF. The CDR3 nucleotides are TGTGTCAGCAGCGCCCAGGGACTTTTCTACAATGAGCAGTTCTTC.